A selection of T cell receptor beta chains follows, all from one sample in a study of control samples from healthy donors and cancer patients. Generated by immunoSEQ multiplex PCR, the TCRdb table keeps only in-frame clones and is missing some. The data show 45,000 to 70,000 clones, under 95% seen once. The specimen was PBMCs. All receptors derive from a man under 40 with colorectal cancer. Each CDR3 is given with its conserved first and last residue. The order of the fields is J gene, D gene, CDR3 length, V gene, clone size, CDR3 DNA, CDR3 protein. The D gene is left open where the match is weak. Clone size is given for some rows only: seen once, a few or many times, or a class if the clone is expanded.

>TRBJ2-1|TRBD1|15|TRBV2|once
TGTGCCAGCAGTTATACAGGGGGCTCCTACAATGAGCAGTTCTTC
CASSYTGGSYNEQFF
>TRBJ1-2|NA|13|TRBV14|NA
TGTGCCAGCAGCGATACAGGGCTGGGTGGCTACACCTTC
CASSDTGLGGYTF
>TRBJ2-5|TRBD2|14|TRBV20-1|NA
TGCAGTGCTAGTAGCGGGGGCCTCCAAGAGACCCAGTACTTC
CSASSGGLQETQYF
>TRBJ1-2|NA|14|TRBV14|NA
TGTGCCAGCAGCCAAGGGGTTCTGGGCTATGGCTACACCTTC
CASSQGVLGYGYTF
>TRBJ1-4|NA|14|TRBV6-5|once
TGTGCCAGCATTCCTGGTGGAGGGACTGAAAAACTGTTTTTT
CASIPGGGTEKLFF
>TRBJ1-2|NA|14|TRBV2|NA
TGTGCCAGCAGTGAGAGGGGCGCATTCTATGGCTACACCTTC
CASSERGAFYGYTF
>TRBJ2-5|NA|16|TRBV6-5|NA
TGTGCCAGCAGTTACTCGTTACAGGGGACTCAAGAGACCCAGTACTTC
CASSYSLQGTQETQYF
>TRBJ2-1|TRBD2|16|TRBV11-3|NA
TGTGCCAGCAGCTTAGATTCAGCGGGGGGACGTAATGAGCAGTTCTTC
CASSLDSAGGRNEQFF
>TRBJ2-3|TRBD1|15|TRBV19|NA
TGTGCCAGTACTCCCGGGACAGATAGCACAGATACGCAGTATTTT
CASTPGTDSTDTQYF
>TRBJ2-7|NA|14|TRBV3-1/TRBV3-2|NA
TGTGCCAGCAGCCCGCCCGGTTGGACCTACGAGCAGTACTTC
CASSPPGWTYEQYF
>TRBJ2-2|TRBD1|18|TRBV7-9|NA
TGTGCCAGCAGACCTTCCCCCCCGGGACAGGGAGAATCCCGGGAGCTGTTTTTT
CASRPSPPGQGESRELFF
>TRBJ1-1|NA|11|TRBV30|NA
TGTGCCTGGAGGACAGCCGAAGACGTTTTCTTT
CAWRTAEDVFF
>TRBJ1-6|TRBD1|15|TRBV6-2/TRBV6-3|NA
TGTGCCAGCAGTTACGCAGGGGGTGAGACCTCACCCCTCCACTTT
CASSYAGGETSPLHF
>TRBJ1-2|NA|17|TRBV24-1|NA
TGTGCCACCAGTGATTTGGGCGGGGGGAGAATCAACTATGGCTACACCTTC
CATSDLGGGRINYGYTF
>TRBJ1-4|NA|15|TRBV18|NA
TGTGCCAGCTCACCAAGCGATCTCCTTAATGAAAAACTGTTTTTT
CASSPSDLLNEKLFF
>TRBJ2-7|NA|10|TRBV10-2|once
TGCGCCAGCGGAACCTACGAGCAGTACTTC
CASGTYEQYF
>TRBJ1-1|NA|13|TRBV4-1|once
TGCGCCAGCAGCCACCAGGGGAGGGCTGAAGCTTTCTTT
CASSHQGRAEAFF